The 21 T cell receptor beta chains given below trace back to one sample, sequenced in a study of blood T cell repertoires in COVID-19. Data came from immunoSEQ multiplex PCR; TCRdb stores just in-frame clones and leaves some out. The table shows fewer than 250,000 clones, with 88% occurring only once. The sample consisted of peripheral blood. The receptors originated from a woman in her sixties with acute or convalescent COVID-19.

This sequence joins TRBV4-1 and TRBJ1-5; possible D gene TRBD1, 6 bases. The germline V and J ends were trimmed by 1 base and 2 bases, with 15 bases remaining between them. The CDR3 runs 17 residues. Germline loops: CDR1 MGHRA, CDR2 YSYEKL. This CDR3 reads CASSQVEGTRGNQPQHF. DNA of the CDR3: TGCGCCAGCAGCCAAGTTGAAGGGACAAGAGGCAATCAGCCCCAGCATTTT.

V usage is TRBV28 and J usage is TRBJ1-2, with 8 bases that match TRBD1. The V segment lost 4 bases and the J segment 4 bases; nucleotides outside the gene matches: 8. The V gene's germline CDR1 is MDHEN and CDR2 SYDVKM. CDR3 size: 15 residues. DNA for the CDR3: TGTGCCAGCAGTTATCCCCAGGGGGCAGGCTATGGCTACACCTTC. This gives the protein CASSYPQGAGYGYTF.

This chain links TRBV10-3 with TRBJ2-3; 9 bases agree with TRBD2. Germline V CDR1 and CDR2: ENHRY, SYGVKD. The ends lost 3 bases at V and 4 bases at J; junction bases unmatched: 11. The CDR3 consists of 17 residues. CDR3 DNA: TGTGCCATCAGTGAAGTAGGGGCGGGGGGGCCCGCAGATACGCAGTATTTT. Protein: CAISEVGAGGPADTQYF.

This chain connects TRBV19 to TRBJ2-1; 9 nucleotides agree with TRBD2. In germline, CDR1 is LNHDA, CDR2 SQIVND (reference sequence). The V and J ends lost 7 bases and 4 bases, in that order; junction bases with no gene match: 14. The CDR3 sequence is 17 residues long. The CDR3 DNA follows: TGTGCCAGTACAAAACAACCCGGGACTAGCAGGTACAATGAGCAGTTCTTC. This gives the protein CASTKQPGTSRYNEQFF. The complete variable domain, with remaining parts taken from reference TRBV19 and TRBJ2-1, reads DGGITQSPKYLFRKEGQNVTLSCEQNLNHDAMYWYRQDPGQGLRLIYYSQIVNDFQKGDIAEGYSVSREKKESFPLTVTSAQKNPTAFYLCASTKQPGTSRYNEQFFGPGTRLTVL.

This clone has just one count. This chain uses TRBV3-1 (or the pseudogene TRBV3-2) with TRBJ1-1; 7 nucleotides align to TRBD1. CDR3 length: 16 residues. V gave up 1 base and J gave up 3 bases; unmatched junction bases: 8. Germline-derived CDR1 and CDR2 are LGHDT and YNNKEL (reference sequence). CDR3 residues: CASSQVGTAYYTEAFF. The CDR3 DNA reads TGTGCCAGCAGCCAAGTGGGGACAGCTTATTACACTGAAGCTTTCTTT.

This chain links TRBV6-1 with TRBJ2-3; TRBD2 aligns across 10 bases. The germline CDR1 and CDR2 sequences are MNHNS and SASEGT. The CDR3 loop spans 17 amino acids. V trimming: 4 bases; J trimming: 4 bases; junction bases outside the gene matches: 11. The CDR3 protein is CASSVTSSGSAADTQYF. CDR3 coding DNA: TGTGCCAGCAGTGTTACGTCTAGCGGGAGTGCTGCAGATACGCAGTATTTT.

This chain uses TRBV7-2 with TRBJ1-5; 9 bases match TRBD1. J was trimmed by 5 bases and V by 11 bases; bases with no gene match: 7. Germline V gene data show CDR1 as SGHTA and CDR2 as FQGNSA. CDR3 length: 13 amino acids. This CDR3 reads CASSGQGYQPQHF. The CDR3 DNA is TGTGCCTCTTCGGGACAGGGCTATCAGCCCCAGCATTTT.

A note on this clone: This may arise from a read error, as a much more abundant clone is one base away. The V call is TRBV5-4, the J call TRBJ2-7; 10 bases are shared with TRBD2. V was pared by 1 base and J by 2 bases, with 0 bases of the junction left unmatched. The CDR3 sequence is 14 residues long. Per germline, CDR1 SGHNT and CDR2 YYREEE (reference sequence). The CDR3, as DNA: TGTGCCAGCAGCTTGACTAGCGGGGCCTACGAGCAGTACTTC. It yields the protein CASSLTSGAYEQYF.

In DNA form, the CDR3 reads TGTGCCAGTAGTATTGGGCTCCGCACAGATACGCAGTATTTT. Its protein product is CASSIGLRTDTQYF. The chain carries TRBV19 and TRBJ2-3, with D uncertain. The V gene lost 3 bases and the J gene lost 1 base, with 8 bases spanning the gap. This CDR3 has 14 residues. Germline V gene lookup returns CDR1 LNHDA and CDR2 SQIVND (reference sequence).

The chain employs TRBV28 and TRBJ2-2; no definite D call. The CDR3 has 16 residues. CDR1 is MDHEN and CDR2 is SYDVKM in the germline V gene. Trimming took 2 bases from V and 0 from J, leaving 10 bases between them. The DNA of the CDR3 is TGTGCCAGCAGTTTAATATTCGTCGCGAACACCGGGGAGCTGTTTTTT. It encodes CASSLIFVANTGELFF.

The CDR3, as DNA: TGTGCCAGCAGCTTACGGGTAATCTCCTACGAGCAGTACTTC. Its protein product is CASSLRVISYEQYF. V and J are TRBV7-2 and TRBJ2-7; D not resolved. Germline V lookup: CDR1 SGHTA, CDR2 FQGNSA. Trimming left V 2 bases short and J 0 bases short, with 8 bases between. The CDR3 length is 14 residues. The full variable domain, its missing parts supplied by reference TRBV7-2 and TRBJ2-7, is GAGVSQSPSNKVTEKGKDVELRCDPISGHTALYWYRQSLGQGLEFLIYFQGNSAPDKSGLPSDRFSAERTGGSVSTLTIQRTQQEDSAVYLCASSLRVISYEQYFGPGTRLTVT.

The chain carries TRBV6-2 or TRBV6-3 and TRBJ2-7; 8 nucleotides match TRBD2. Germline trimming cut 6 bases from V and 4 bases from J; bases unmatched to any gene: 8. The CDR3 has 14 residues. Germline V gene data show CDR1 as MNHEY and CDR2 as SVGEGT. The DNA of the CDR3 is TGTGCCAGCAGCTCGGCGGGGGGTTCTTACGAGCAGTACTTC. Its protein is CASSSAGGSYEQYF.

The CDR3 coding sequence is TGTGCCAGTAGTATAGGATCTAGGGGGCAACTGGAGACCCAGTACTTC. Amino acid sequence: CASSIGSRGQLETQYF. The chain couples TRBV19 to TRBJ2-5; TRBD1 agrees at 7 bases. This CDR3 is 16 amino acids long. V dropped 1 base and J dropped 5; count of bases not matched to a gene: 10. Per germline, CDR1 LNHDA and CDR2 SQIVND (reference sequence).

The chain carries TRBV5-1 and TRBJ1-6; weak D call: TRBD1 (6 bases). Trimming cost V 4 bases and J 8 bases, with 22 bases left between them. The CDR3 runs 17 residues. CDR1 is SGHRS and CDR2 is YFSETQ in the germline V gene. The CDR3 reads CASSPGHGTLGDSPLHF. The CDR3 DNA reads as TGCGCCAGCAGCCCGGGACACGGGACCCTGGGTGATTCACCCCTCCACTTT.

The chain carries TRBV7-9 and TRBJ2-3; no definite D call. Germline loops: CDR1 SEHNR, CDR2 FQNEAQ (reference sequence). Trimming took 0 bases from V and 2 from J, leaving 3 bases between them. CDR3 length equals 13 residues. The CDR3, as DNA: TGTGCCAGCAGCTTAGCGTACACAGATACGCAGTATTTT. This codes for CASSLAYTDTQYF.

The V and J genes are TRBV4-1 and TRBJ2-5, with 8 bases matching TRBD1. This CDR3 contains 15 residues. Losses at the gene ends were 3 bases for V and 5 bases for J; bases not matched to a gene: 8. Germline-derived CDR1 and CDR2 are MGHRA and YSYEKL. The CDR3 sequence: CASSQPGGARETQYF. CDR3 in DNA: TGCGCCAGCAGCCAGCCAGGGGGCGCGCGGGAGACCCAGTACTTC.

J is TRBJ1-1 and V is TRBV9; tentative D call: TRBD1 (5 bases). The CDR3 consists of 11 residues. Germline values: CDR1 SGDLS, CDR2 YYNGEE. Trimming left V 5 bases short and J 7 bases short, with 9 bases between. The CDR3 region is CASSTGSEAFF. The CDR3 DNA reads TGTGCCAGCAGTACAGGAAGTGAAGCTTTCTTT.

The chain combines TRBV9 with TRBJ1-5; no reliable D call. Trimming took 0 bases from V and 2 from J, leaving 6 bases between them. CDR3 length: 14 amino acids. Germline CDR1 and CDR2: SGDLS and YYNGEE. The CDR3 loop is CASSVGVGNQPQHF. DNA for the CDR3: TGTGCCAGCAGCGTAGGCGTAGGCAATCAGCCCCAGCATTTT. Drawing the rest from reference TRBV9 and TRBJ1-5, the complete variable domain is DSGVTQTPKHLITATGQRVTLRCSPRSGDLSVYWYQQSLDQGLQFLIQYYNGEERAKGNILERFSAQQFPDLHSELNLSSLELGDSALYFCASSVGVGNQPQHFGDGTRLSIL.

V is TRBV19 and J is TRBJ1-2; 7 bases fit TRBD1. V gave up 5 bases and J gave up 2 bases; unmatched junction bases: 8. The CDR3 is 15 amino acids. In germline, CDR1 is LNHDA, CDR2 SQIVND (reference sequence). The CDR3 is CASSEGTVANYGYTF. The CDR3 coding sequence is TGTGCCAGTAGTGAGGGGACAGTAGCGAACTATGGCTACACCTTC.

This sequence joins TRBV7-2 and TRBJ2-5; maybe TRBD1 (6 bases). The V gene's germline CDR1 is SGHTA and CDR2 FQGNSA. The CDR3 consists of 16 residues. Trimming shortened V by 4 bases and J by 5 bases, and 20 bases separated the two germline ends. DNA of the CDR3: TGTGCCAGCAGCTCAAGACAGGTCGGAGTTAGTGAGACCCAGTACTTC. Translating gives CASSSRQVGVSETQYF. Filled out from reference TRBV7-2 and TRBJ2-5, the complete variable domain reads GAGVSQSPSNKVTEKGKDVELRCDPISGHTALYWYRQSLGQGLEFLIYFQGNSAPDKSGLPSDRFSAERTGGSVSTLTIQRTQQEDSAVYLCASSSRQVGVSETQYFGPGTRLLVL.

V and J are TRBV7-2 and TRBJ2-5; no clear D. This CDR3 has 13 amino acids. The germline CDR1 and CDR2 sequences are SGHTA and FQGNSA. The ends were cut back, 1 base at V and 9 bases at J, with 12 bases in the middle. CDR3 sequence: CASSLGANTAQYF. Here the CDR3 DNA reads TGTGCCAGCAGCTTAGGGGCGAACACCGCCCAGTACTTC.